This T cell receptor beta chain stems from a study of cytomegalovirus exposure and HLA in healthy donors. Study in general: The 550 to 700 first-cohort repertoires and the roughly 120 validation repertoires shared the same platform, a later analysis reported.

Libraries were prepared by immunoSEQ multiplex PCR; TCRdb keeps only in-frame clonotypes and omits some of them. Among under 95,000 clones listed, nearly 95% were seen once. Note on this clone: The antigen is undetermined.

This CDR3 is 17 amino acids long. Germline loops: CDR1 SGHAT, CDR2 FQNNGV. V gave up 0 bases and J gave up 3 bases; unmatched junction bases: 8. Study-wide findings and caveats: A list of approximately 160 TCR beta chains associated with cytomegalovirus was given. TCR clusters originating in the first cohort tended to co-occur in the 100 to 150 validation repertoires, according to a later analysis.

The V gene is TRBV11-2, the J gene TRBJ2-1; 7 bases fit TRBD2. The sample taken for sequencing was PBMCs. This TCR was recovered from a woman aged 18-29 years in good health and CMV-seronegative. The CDR3 region has the DNA TGTGCCAGCAGCTTAGATCGCGGGCGGGAGTTCTACAATGAGCAGTTCTTC. Protein sequence: CASSLDRGREFYNEQFF.